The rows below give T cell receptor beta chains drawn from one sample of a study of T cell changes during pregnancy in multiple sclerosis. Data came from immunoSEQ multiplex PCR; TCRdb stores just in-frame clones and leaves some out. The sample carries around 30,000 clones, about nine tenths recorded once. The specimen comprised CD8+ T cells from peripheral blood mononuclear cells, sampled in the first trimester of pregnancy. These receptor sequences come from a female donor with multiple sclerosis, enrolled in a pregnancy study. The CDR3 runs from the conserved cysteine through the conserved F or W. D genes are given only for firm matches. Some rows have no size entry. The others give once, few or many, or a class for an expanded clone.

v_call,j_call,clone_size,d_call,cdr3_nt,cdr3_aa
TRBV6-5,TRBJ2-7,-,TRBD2,TGTGCCAGCAGTTTCACTGGGACTAGCGGGGAGGAGCAGTACTTC,CASSFTGTSGEEQYF
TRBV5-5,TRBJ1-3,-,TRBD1,TGTGCCAGCAGCTCCGACAGGGGCCTCGGAAACACCATATATTTT,CASSSDRGLGNTIYF
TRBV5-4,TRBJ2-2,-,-,TGTGCCAGCAGCGCGTGGGGAGCGGAGTCGAACACCGGGGAGCTGTTTTTT,CASSAWGAESNTGELFF
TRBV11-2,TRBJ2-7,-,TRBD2,TGTGCCAGCAGCTTAGGGGGCGCGCTACTAGCGGGGGTCTACGAGCAGTACTTC,CASSLGGALLAGVYEQYF
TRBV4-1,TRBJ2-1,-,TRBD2,TGCGCCAGCAGGATTACTAGCGGGACGAGTATAAATGAGCAGTTCTTC,CASRITSGTSINEQFF
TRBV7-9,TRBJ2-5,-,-,TGTGCCAGCAGCTGGGGGGTCCCTTCTCAAGAGACCCAGTACTTC,CASSWGVPSQETQYF
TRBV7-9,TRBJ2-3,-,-,TGTGCCAGCAGCTTAAGCATAGGGGGAGATACGCAGTATTTT,CASSLSIGGDTQYF
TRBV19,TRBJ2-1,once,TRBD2,TGTGCCAGTAGTCTGGGACTAGCTGACTACAATGAGCAGTTCTTC,CASSLGLADYNEQFF
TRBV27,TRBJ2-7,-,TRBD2,TGTGCCAGCAGTTTATTACCGGGACTAGCTAATTACGAGCAGTACTTC,CASSLLPGLANYEQYF
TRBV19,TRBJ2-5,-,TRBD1,TGTGCCAGTAGTATATCCGGGACAGTGGGAGAGACCCAGTACTTC,CASSISGTVGETQYF
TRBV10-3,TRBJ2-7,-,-,TGTGCCATCAGTGAAAGGACAACTGTCTACGAGCAGTACTTC,CAISERTTVYEQYF
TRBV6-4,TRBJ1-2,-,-,TGTGCCAGCAGTGACAACGGACTACCTCTTAACTATGGCTACACCTTC,CASSDNGLPLNYGYTF
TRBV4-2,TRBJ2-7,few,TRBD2,TGTGCCAGCAGCCACGCTGGGGGGACTAGGTCTTACGAGCAGTACTTC,CASSHAGGTRSYEQYF
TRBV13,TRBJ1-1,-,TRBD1,TGTGCCAGCAGCCTTCGTTCAGGGGGCCACACTGAAGCTTTCTTT,CASSLRSGGHTEAFF
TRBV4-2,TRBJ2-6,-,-,TGTGCCAGCAGCCAAGATACAGGGGGGGCCAACGTCCTGACTTTC,CASSQDTGGANVLTF
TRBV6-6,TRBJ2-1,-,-,TGTGCCAGCAGTTTGGGGGCGCCGACCTACAATGAGCAGTTCTTC,CASSLGAPTYNEQFF
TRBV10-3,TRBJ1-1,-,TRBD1,TGTGCCATCAGTGAGTCTGAGACAGGGTACACTGAAGCTTTCTTT,CAISESETGYTEAFF
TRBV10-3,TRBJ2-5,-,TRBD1,TGTGCCATCAGCGGGACAGGGATATGGGAGACCCAGTACTTC,CAISGTGIWETQYF
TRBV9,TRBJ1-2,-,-,TGTGCCAGCAGCGGGAGATGGGACAATTTTGGCTACACCTTC,CASSGRWDNFGYTF
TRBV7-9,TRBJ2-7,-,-,TGTGCCAGCAGCTTAGTGGATGGGGGGAACTCCTACGAGCAGTACTTC,CASSLVDGGNSYEQYF